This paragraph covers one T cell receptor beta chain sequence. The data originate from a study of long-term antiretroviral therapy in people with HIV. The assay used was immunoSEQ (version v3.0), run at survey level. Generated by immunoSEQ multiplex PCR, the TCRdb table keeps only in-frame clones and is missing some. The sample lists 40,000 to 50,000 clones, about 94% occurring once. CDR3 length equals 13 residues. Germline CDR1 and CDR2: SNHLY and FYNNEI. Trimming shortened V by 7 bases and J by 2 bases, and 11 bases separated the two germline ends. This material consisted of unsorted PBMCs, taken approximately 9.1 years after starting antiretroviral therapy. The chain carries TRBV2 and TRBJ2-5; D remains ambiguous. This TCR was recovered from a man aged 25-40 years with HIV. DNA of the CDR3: TGTGCCAGCACCCCGCCCTCTCAAGAGACCCAGTACTTC. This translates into CASTPPSQETQYF.